This T cell receptor beta chain was found in a study of blood T cells in healthy people across ages. The overall study: Template switching caught about one barcoded beta molecule for each two T cells.

Worth noting for this clonotype: Its target is not known.

Overall study findings and caveats: The diversity estimates, figures obtained from one million T cells, were considered underestimates. TCR beta diversity tracked closely with naive T cell percentage.

Trimming removed 0 bases at V and 4 bases at J, with 16 bases between. The CDR3 has 15 residues. Germline CDR1 DFQATT, CDR2 SNEGSKA (reference sequence). Primers used in a second PCR of about 6 to 11 cycles were a sample-barcoded 5' primer and a J-beta primer mix. TCRdb reanalysed the 5' RACE reads using MiXCR and keeps one entry per CDR3 protein. There are 910,000 or so distinct CDR3 sequences in the sample; 51% occur only once, and 20% to 25% lies in the top ten. The sequence was obtained from a woman aged 55 to 70 in good health. The chain couples TRBV20-1 to TRBJ2-7; TRBD1 or TRBD2 may be the D gene (5 bases each). Sequenced input: blood. CDR3 DNA: TGCAGTGCTAGAGATCGGGGCGGACCAGCATACGAGCAGTACTTC. This gives the protein CSARDRGGPAYEQYF.